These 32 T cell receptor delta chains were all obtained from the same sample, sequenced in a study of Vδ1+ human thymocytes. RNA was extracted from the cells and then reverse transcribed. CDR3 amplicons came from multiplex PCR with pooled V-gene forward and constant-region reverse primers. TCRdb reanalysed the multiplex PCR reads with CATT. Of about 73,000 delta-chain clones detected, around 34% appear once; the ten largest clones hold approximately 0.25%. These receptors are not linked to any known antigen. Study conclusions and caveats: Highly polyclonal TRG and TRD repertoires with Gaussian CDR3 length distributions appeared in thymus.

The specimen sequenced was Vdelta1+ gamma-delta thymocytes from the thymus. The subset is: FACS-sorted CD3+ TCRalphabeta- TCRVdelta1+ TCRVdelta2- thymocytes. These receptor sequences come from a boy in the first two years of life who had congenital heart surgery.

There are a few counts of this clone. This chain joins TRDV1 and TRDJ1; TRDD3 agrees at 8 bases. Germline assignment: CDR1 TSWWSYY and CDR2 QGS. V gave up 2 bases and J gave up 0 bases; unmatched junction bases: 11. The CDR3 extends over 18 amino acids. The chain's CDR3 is CALGEGRGIWVYTDKLIF. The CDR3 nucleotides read TGTGCTCTTGGGGAAGGGAGGGGGATATGGGTATACACCGATAAACTCATCTTT.

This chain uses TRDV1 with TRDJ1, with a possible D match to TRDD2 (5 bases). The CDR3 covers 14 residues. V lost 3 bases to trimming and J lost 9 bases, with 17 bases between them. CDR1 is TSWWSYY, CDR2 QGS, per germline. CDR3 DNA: TGTGCTCTTGGGGACCGCTTCACCTACACTCAACTCATCTTT. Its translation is CALGDRFTYTQLIF.

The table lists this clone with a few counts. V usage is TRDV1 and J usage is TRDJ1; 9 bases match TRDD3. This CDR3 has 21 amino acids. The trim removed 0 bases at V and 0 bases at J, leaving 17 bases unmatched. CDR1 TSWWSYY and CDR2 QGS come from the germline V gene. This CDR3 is CALGELSTGNAGGSHTDKLIF. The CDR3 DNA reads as TGTGCTCTTGGGGAACTTTCTACGGGAAATGCTGGGGGATCTCACACCGATAAACTCATCTTT.

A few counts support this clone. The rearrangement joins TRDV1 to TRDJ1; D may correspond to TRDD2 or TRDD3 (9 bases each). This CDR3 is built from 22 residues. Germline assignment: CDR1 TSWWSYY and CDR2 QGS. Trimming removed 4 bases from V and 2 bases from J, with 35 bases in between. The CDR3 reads CALGGTWGLPTCTGGKTDKLIF. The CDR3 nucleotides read TGTGCTCTTGGGGGAACTTGGGGCCTTCCTACATGTACTGGGGGAAAAACCGATAAACTCATCTTT.

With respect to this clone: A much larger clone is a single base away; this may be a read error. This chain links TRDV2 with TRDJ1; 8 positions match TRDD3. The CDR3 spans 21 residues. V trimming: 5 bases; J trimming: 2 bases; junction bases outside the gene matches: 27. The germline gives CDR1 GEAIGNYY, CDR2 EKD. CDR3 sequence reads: CACGTWTVLGVNRSLTDKLIF. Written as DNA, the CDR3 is TGTGCCTGTGGCACGTGGACGGTACTGGGGGTCAATAGGAGTCTGACCGATAAACTCATCTTT.

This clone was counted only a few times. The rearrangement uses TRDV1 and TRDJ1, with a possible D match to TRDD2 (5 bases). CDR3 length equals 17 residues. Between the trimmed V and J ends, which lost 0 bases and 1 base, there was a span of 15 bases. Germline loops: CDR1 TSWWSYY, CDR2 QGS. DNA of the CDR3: TGTGCTCTTGGGGAACTATTCACGCCTTCGGCCACCGATAAACTCATCTTT. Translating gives CALGELFTPSATDKLIF.

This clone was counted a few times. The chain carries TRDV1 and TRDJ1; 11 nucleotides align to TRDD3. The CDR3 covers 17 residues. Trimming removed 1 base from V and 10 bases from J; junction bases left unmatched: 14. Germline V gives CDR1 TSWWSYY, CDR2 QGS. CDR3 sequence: CALGEPFPLLGDIRLIF. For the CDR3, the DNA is TGTGCTCTTGGGGAACCTTTTCCTCTACTGGGGGATATTAGACTCATCTTT.

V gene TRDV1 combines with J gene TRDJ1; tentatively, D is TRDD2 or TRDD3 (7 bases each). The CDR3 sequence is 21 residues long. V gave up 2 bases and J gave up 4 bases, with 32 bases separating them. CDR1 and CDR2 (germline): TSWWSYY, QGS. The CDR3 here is CALGERPPFLHSRHWGDKLIF. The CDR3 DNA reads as TGTGCTCTTGGGGAAAGGCCTCCGTTCCTACACAGCCGTCACTGGGGCGATAAACTCATCTTT.

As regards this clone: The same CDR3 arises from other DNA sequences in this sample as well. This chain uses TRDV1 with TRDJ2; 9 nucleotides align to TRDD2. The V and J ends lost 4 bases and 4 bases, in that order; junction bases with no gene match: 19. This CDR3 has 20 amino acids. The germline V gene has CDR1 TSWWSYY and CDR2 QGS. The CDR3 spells CALGVPMPFLRTWGTAQLFF. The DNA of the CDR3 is TGTGCTCTTGGGGTCCCCATGCCCTTCCTACGGACCTGGGGGACAGCACAACTCTTCTTT.

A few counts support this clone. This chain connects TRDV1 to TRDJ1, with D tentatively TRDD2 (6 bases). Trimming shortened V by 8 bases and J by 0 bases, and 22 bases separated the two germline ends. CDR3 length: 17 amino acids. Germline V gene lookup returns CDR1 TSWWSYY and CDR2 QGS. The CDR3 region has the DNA TGTGCTCTTATAAGGGGCCTTCCCCTAATTTACACCGATAAACTCATCTTT. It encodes CALIRGLPLIYTDKLIF.

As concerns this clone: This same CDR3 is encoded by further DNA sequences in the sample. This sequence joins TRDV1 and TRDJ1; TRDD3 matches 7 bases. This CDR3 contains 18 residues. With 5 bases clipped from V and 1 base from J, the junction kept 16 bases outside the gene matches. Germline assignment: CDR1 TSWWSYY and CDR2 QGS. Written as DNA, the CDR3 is TGTGCTCTTGGGCATCCGATTCGGGGGATGATCGGCACCGATAAACTCATCTTT. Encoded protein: CALGHPIRGMIGTDKLIF.

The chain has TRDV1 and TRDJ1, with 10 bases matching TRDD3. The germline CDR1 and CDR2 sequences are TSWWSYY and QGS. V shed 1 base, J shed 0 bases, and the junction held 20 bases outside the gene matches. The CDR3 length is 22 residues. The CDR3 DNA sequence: TGTGCTCTTGGGGAACGGGGGACTTCCTACGGGCCCACTGGGGGATACACCGATAAACTCATCTTT. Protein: CALGERGTSYGPTGGYTDKLIF.

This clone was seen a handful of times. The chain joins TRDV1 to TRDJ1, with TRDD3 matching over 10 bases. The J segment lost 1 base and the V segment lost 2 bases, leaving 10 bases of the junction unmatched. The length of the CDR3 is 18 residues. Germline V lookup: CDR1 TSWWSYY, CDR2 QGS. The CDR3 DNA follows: TGTGCTCTTGGGGAAGTGAGGGCTACTGGGGGATTCACCGATAAACTCATCTTT. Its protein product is CALGEVRATGGFTDKLIF.

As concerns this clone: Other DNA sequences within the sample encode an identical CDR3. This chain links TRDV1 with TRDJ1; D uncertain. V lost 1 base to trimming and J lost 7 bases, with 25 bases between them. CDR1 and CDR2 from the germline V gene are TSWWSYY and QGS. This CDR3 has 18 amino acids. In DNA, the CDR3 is TGTGCTCTTGGGGAACCTTTCCGGACCCATCGACCACGTAGTAAACTCATCTTT. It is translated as CALGEPFRTHRPRSKLIF.

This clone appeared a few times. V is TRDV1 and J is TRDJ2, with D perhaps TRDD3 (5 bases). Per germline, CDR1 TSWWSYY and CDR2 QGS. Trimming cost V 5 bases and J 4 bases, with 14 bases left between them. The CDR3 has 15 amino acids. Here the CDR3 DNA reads TGTGCTCTTGGGCCAAAAACCGGGGAGACAGCACAACTCTTCTTT. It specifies CALGPKTGETAQLFF.

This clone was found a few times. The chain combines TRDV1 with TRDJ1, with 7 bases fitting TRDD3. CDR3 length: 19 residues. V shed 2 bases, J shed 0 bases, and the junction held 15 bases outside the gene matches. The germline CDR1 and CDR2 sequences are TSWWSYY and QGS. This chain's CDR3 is CALGEVLGDWGTYTDKLIF. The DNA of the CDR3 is TGTGCTCTTGGGGAAGTTCTGGGAGACTGGGGAACATACACCGATAAACTCATCTTT.

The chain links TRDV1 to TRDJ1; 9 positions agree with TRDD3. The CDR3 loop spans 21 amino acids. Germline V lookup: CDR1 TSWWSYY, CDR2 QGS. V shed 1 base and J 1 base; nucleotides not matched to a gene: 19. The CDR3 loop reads CALGEQCRRPWGILPTDKLIF. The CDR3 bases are TGTGCTCTTGGGGAACAATGTCGACGCCCCTGGGGGATCCTCCCCACCGATAAACTCATCTTT.

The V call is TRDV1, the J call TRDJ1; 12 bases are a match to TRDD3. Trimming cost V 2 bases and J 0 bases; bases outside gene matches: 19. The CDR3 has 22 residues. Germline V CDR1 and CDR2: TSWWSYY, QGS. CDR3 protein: CALGETRPPFTGGYLDTDKLIF. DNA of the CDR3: TGTGCTCTTGGGGAAACTAGGCCTCCCTTTACTGGGGGATACCTGGACACCGATAAACTCATCTTT.

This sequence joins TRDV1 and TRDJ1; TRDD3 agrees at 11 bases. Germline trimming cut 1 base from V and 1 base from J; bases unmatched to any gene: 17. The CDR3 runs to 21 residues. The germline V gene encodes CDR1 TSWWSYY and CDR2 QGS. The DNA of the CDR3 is TGTGCTCTTGGGGAACCCCGTTCCTCTCACTGGGGGATAGCCCGCACCGATAAACTCATCTTT. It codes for CALGEPRSSHWGIARTDKLIF.

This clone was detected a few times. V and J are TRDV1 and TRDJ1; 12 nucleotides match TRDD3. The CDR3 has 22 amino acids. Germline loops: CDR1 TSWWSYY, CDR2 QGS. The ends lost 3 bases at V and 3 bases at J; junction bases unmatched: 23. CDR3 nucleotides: TGTGCTCTTGGGGAGGGTATTCTACCGTACTGGGGGATACCCCCCAGACCCGATAAACTCATCTTT. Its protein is CALGEGILPYWGIPPRPDKLIF.

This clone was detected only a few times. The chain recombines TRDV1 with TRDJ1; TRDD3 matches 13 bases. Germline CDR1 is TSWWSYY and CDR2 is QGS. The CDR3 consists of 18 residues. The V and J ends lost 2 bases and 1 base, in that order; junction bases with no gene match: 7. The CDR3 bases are TGTGCTCTTGGGGAAACCCACTGGGGGATACGTAGCACCGATAAACTCATCTTT. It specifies CALGETHWGIRSTDKLIF.

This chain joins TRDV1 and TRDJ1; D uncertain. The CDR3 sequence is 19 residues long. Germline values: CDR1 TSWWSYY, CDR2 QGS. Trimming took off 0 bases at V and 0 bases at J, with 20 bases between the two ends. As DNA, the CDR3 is TGTGCTCTTGGGGAACTAGTCGACCTCCAACTTCGGTACACCGATAAACTCATCTTT. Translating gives CALGELVDLQLRYTDKLIF.

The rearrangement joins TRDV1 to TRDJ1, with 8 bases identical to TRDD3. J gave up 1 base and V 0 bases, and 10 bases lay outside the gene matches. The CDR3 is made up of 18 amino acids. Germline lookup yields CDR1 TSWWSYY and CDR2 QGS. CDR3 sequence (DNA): TGTGCTCTTGGGGAACTTCGGCTAGGGATACGCGGCACCGATAAACTCATCTTT. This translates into CALGELRLGIRGTDKLIF.

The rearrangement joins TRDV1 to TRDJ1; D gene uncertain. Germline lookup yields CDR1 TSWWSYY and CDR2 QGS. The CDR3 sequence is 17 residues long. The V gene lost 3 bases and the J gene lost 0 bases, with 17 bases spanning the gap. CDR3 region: CALGDFFFFSHTDKLIF. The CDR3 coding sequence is TGTGCTCTTGGGGATTTCTTCTTCTTCTCCCACACCGATAAACTCATCTTT.

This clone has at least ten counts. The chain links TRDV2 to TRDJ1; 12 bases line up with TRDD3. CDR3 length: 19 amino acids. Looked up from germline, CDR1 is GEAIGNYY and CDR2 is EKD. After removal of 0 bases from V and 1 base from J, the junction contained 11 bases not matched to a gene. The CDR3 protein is CACDTGGTGGYRPTDKLIF. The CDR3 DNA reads TGTGCCTGTGACACCGGTGGGACTGGGGGATACCGACCCACCGATAAACTCATCTTT.

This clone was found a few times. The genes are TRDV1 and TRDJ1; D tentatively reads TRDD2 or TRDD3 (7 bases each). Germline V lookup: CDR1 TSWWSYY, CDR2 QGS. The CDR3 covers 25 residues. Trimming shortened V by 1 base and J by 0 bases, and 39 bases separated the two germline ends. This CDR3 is CALGEQVTGPSSTILGQRYTDKLIF. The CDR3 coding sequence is TGTGCTCTTGGGGAACAGGTTACAGGGCCTTCCTCTACAATACTGGGGCAGAGGTACACCGATAAACTCATCTTT.

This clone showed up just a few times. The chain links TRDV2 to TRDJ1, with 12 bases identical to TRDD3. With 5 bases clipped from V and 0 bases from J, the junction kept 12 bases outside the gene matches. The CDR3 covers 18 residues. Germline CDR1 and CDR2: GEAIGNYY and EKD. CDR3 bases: TGTGCCTGTGCCGCCTACTGGGGGATACACGGAGACACCGATAAACTCATCTTT. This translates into CACAAYWGIHGDTDKLIF.

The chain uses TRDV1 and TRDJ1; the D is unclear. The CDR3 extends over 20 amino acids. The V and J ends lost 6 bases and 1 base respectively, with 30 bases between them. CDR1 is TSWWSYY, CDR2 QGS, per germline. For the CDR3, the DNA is TGTGCTCTTGGTCCTGCAGTTATAATACTAGGTCCATACATCACCGATAAACTCATCTTT. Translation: CALGPAVIILGPYITDKLIF.

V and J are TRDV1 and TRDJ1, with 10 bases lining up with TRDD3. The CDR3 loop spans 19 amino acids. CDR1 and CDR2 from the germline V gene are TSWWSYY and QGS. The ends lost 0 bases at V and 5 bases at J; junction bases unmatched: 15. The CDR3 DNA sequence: TGTGCTCTTGGGGAACTTTTCATCCACTGGGGGATGAAGGGTGATAAACTCATCTTT. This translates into CALGELFIHWGMKGDKLIF.

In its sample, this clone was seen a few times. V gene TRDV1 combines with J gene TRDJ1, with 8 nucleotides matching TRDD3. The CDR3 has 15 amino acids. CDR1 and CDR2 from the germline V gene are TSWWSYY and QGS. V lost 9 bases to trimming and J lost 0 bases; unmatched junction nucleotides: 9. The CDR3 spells CALSSILGDTDKLIF. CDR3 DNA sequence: TGTGCTCTAAGTTCCATACTGGGGGACACCGATAAACTCATCTTT.

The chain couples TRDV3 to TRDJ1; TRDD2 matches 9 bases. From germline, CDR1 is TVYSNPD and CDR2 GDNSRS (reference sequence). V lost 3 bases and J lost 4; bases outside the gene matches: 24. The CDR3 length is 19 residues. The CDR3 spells CAFLRLNLPTIRGGDKLIF. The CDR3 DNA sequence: TGTGCCTTCCTCCGGCTAAACCTTCCTACGATACGCGGGGGCGATAAACTCATCTTT.

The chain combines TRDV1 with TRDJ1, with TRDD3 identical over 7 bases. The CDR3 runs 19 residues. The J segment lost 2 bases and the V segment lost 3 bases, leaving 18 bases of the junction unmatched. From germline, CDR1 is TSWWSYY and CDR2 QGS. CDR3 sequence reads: CALGDSISREGIKTDKLIF. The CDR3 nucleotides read TGTGCTCTTGGGGATTCTATTTCCCGCGAGGGGATAAAGACCGATAAACTCATCTTT.